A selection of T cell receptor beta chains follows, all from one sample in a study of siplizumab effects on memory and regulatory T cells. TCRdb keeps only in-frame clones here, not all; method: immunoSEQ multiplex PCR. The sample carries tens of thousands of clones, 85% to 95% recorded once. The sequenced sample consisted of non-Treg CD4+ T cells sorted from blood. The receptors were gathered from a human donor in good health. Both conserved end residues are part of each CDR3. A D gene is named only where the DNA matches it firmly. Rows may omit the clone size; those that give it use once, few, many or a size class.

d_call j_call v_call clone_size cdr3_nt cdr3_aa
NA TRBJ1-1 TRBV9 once TGTGCCAGCAGCGTGTCGGCCATGAACACTGAAGCTTTCTTT CASSVSAMNTEAFF
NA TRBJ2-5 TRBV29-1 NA TGCAGCGTTGTAGCCCCCGGTGGGGAGACCCAGTACTTC CSVVAPGGETQYF
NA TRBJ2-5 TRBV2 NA TGTGCCAGCAGCCGAGGGCTGCAAGAGACCCAGTACTTC CASSRGLQETQYF
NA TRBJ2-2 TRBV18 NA TGTGCCAGCTCACAGGGGATTCACACCGGGGAGCTGTTTTTT CASSQGIHTGELFF
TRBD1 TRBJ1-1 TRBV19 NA TGTGCCAGTAGTCCACAGGGGGTCGGGACTGAAGCTTTCTTT CASSPQGVGTEAFF
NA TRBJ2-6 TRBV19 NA TGTGCCAGTACAAGAACTGGGGCCAACGTCCTGACTTTC CASTRTGANVLTF
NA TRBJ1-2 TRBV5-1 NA TGCGCCAGCAGCTTGGGGGGGAGCCCCGATGGCTACACCTTC CASSLGGSPDGYTF
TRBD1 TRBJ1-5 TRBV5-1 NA TGCGCCAGCAGCTCGGGACAGGGGGATCAGCCCCAGCATTTT CASSSGQGDQPQHF
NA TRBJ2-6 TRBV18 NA TGTGCCAGCTCACTACTGAGGGGAGGAGGCGTCCCCGGGGCCAACGTCCTGACTTTC CASSLLRGGGVPGANVLTF
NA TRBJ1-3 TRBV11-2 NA TGTGCCAGCAGCCCGACTGGTGGAAACACCATATATTTT CASSPTGGNTIYF
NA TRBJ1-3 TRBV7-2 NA TGTGCCAGCAGCTTCGGCGGAAACACCATATATTTT CASSFGGNTIYF
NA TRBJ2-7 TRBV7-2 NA TGTGCCAGCAGCTTAGGCCACCTCGCTAGCTCCTACGAGCAGTACTTC CASSLGHLASSYEQYF
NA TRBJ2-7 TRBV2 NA TGTGCCAGCACCGCCGTCGGCTACGAGCAGTACTTC CASTAVGYEQYF
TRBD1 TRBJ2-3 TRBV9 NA TGTGCCAGCAGCCCAAGGGGGCCCAGCACAGATACGCAGTATTTT CASSPRGPSTDTQYF
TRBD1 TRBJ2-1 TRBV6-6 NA TGTGCCAGCAGTCCCAGACAGGGGGCGTCCTACAATGAGCAGTTCTTC CASSPRQGASYNEQFF
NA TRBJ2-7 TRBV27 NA TGTGCCAGCAGTTTAACATACGGTGACTACGAGCAGTACTTC CASSLTYGDYEQYF
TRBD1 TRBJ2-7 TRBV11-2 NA TGTGCCAGCAGCGGACAAGGGACAGGGGGGCTCTCCTACGAGCAGTACTTC CASSGQGTGGLSYEQYF
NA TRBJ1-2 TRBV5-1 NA TGCGCCAGCAGCTTGGACGGGACCCCACGGCAGGGCTACACCTTC CASSLDGTPRQGYTF
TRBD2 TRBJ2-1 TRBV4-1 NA TGCGCCAGCAGACCTAGCGGGAAAGACAATGAGCAGTTCTTC CASRPSGKDNEQFF
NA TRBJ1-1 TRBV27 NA TGTGCCAGCAGTCCCGGTGCGGGGGTGTCTGAAGCTTTCTTT CASSPGAGVSEAFF
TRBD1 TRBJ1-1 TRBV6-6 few TGTGCCAGCAGTTACCCGGGACAGTCGGTAGGGGCTTTCTTT CASSYPGQSVGAFF
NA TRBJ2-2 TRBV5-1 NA TGCGCCAGCAGCTTGGGACAGACGAGTTCGAACACCGGGGAGCTGTTTTTT CASSLGQTSSNTGELFF
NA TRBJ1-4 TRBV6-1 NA TGTGCCAGCAGTGAAGTAGGGGGATCGGTGGAAAAACTGTTTTTT CASSEVGGSVEKLFF
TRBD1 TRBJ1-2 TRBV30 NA TGTGCCCGACAGGGTCCCCATGGCTACACCTTC CARQGPHGYTF
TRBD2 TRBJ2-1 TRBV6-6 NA TGTGCCAGCAGCAACAGCGGGGGGGCCATCAATGAGCAGTTCTTC CASSNSGGAINEQFF
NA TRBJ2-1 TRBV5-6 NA TGTGCCAGCAGCTTGGGTCAGCCGCAGGATGAGCAGTTCTTC CASSLGQPQDEQFF
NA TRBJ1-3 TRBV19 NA TGTGCCAGTAGTAGAGTACCTTTTGCTGGAAACACCATATATTTT CASSRVPFAGNTIYF
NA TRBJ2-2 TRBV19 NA TGTGCCAGTAGTATACAGGGGAGTGGGACCGGGGAGCTGTTTTTT CASSIQGSGTGELFF
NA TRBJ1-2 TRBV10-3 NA TGTGCCATCAGTGTACGGGCTACCGGCTACACCTTC CAISVRATGYTF
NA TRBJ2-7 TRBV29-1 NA TGCAGCGCACATGGGCTACAGACGGCCGAGCAGTACTTC CSAHGLQTAEQYF
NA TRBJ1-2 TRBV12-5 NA TGTGCTAGTGGCCCCCCAGGGGTGATAGATGGCTACACCTTC CASGPPGVIDGYTF
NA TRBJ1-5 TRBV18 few TGTGCCAGCTCAGAAGACAGTTATAGCAATCAGCCCCAGCATTTT CASSEDSYSNQPQHF
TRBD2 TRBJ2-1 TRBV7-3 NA TGTGCCAGCAGCCGCAGCGGGACCCGGAATGAGCAGTTCTTC CASSRSGTRNEQFF
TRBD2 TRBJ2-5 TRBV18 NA TGTGCCAGCTCACCTAGGGCTAGCGGGGGAGAAGAGACCCAGTACTTC CASSPRASGGEETQYF
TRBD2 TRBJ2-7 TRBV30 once TGTGCCTGGGAGCGGGGGGGTACGAGGCAGTACTTC CAWERGGTRQYF
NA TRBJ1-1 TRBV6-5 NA TGTGCCACCTCGGCCCCGACGGGAGCTTTCTTT CATSAPTGAFF
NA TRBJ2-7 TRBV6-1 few TGTGCCAGCAGTGAACCCCGGGCTAGCGACGAGCAGTACTTC CASSEPRASDEQYF
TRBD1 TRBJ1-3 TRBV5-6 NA TGTGCCAGCAGCTTGATTGACAGGGACTCTGGAAACACCATATATTTT CASSLIDRDSGNTIYF
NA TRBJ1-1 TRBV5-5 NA TGTGCCAGCAGCCTCCCACTCCTGAACACTGAAGCTTTCTTT CASSLPLLNTEAFF
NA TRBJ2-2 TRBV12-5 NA TGTGCTAGTGGTTCGCTGGCGGGGGAGCTGTTTTTT CASGSLAGELFF
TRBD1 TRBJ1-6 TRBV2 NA TGTGCCAGCAGTCCGGGACAGGGGGTTAATTCACCCCTCCACTTT CASSPGQGVNSPLHF
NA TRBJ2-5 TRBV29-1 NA TGCAGCGTTGCTCAGACACGACAAGAGACCCAGTACTTC CSVAQTRQETQYF
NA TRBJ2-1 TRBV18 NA TGTGCCAGCTCACCTGCCTCCTACAATGAGCAGTTCTTC CASSPASYNEQFF
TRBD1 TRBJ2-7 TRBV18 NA TGTGCCAGCTCACCACCGCTACAGGGGGCTCGTATCTCCTACGAGCAGTACTTC CASSPPLQGARISYEQYF
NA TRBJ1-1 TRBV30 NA TGTGCCTGGAGTCAGAATCTGGGCACTGAAGCTTTCTTT CAWSQNLGTEAFF
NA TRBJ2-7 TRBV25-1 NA TGTGCCAGCGGAGTGAGGGGAGCCTACGAGCAGTACTTC CASGVRGAYEQYF
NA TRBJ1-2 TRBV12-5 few TGTGCTAGTGGTTTGGTACCCGGGGGCTACACCTTC CASGLVPGGYTF
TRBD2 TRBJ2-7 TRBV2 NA TGTGCCAGCAGTTCTCAGACTAGCGGGAGCCCCTACGAGCAGTACTTC CASSSQTSGSPYEQYF
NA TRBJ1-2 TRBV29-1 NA TGCAGCGTTGTATCCGGGTGGGGCTACACCTTC CSVVSGWGYTF
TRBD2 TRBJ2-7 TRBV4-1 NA TGCGCCAGCAGCCATTCCTCAGCGGGAGCGCAACGCTTTACCTACGAGCAGTACTTC CASSHSSAGAQRFTYEQYF
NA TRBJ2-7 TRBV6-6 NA TGTGCCAGCAGTAAAGAAGCCGGGTCCGGGGACCGCGAGCAGTACTTC CASSKEAGSGDREQYF
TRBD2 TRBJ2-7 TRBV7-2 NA TGTGCCAGCAGCTTAGGACGGGGACTAGCACCCTACGAGCAGTACTTC CASSLGRGLAPYEQYF
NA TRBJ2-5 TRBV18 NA TGTGCCAGCTCACACGAGAGGGAGACCCAGTACTTC CASSHERETQYF
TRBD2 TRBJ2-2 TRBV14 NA TGTGCCAGCAGCCAAGATCGGGGGGCCGGGGAGCTGTTTTTT CASSQDRGAGELFF
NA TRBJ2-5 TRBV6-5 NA TGTGCCAGCAGTCAACAGGGGAGGTACGAGACCCAGTACTTC CASSQQGRYETQYF
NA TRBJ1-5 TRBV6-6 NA TGTGCCAGCATCCCCCTGGGGGGGGCGCGGCAGCCCCAGCATTTT CASIPLGGARQPQHF
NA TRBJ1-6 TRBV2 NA TGTGCCAGCAGTGAGTTGACACCCTATAATTCACCCCTCCACTTT CASSELTPYNSPLHF
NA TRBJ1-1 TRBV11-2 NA TGTGCCAGCAGCCCTCCGGCCCAGCCGAACACTGAAGCTTTCTTT CASSPPAQPNTEAFF